The 8 T cell receptor beta chains presented below share a single source sample, sequenced in a study of memory CD4+ T cells and cytomegalovirus serostatus (dated by TCRdb to the late 2010s). Library preparation was by the immunoSEQ multiplex PCR assay. The clones in this table, taken by TCRdb from immuneACCESS, are in-frame only. Not every clone is retained; where verified, under half of the shortfall comes from an unresolved V gene, and the cause of the rest is unknown. This sample has 35,000 to 45,000 clones in its table, and around 80% of those were observed once. Roughly 5% of the sample comes from the top ten. A FACSAria II was used to sort memory CD4+ T cells, defined as single viable CD3+CD4+CD8-CD45RO+ cells. Specimen: memory CD4+ T cells from blood. The receptors were sampled from an adult in good health and CMV-seropositive.

The rearrangement joins TRBV29-1 to TRBJ2-3; 10 nucleotides line up with TRBD2. The CDR3 extends over 15 amino acids. V lost 3 bases, J lost 6 bases, and 9 bases stayed unmatched. Per the germline V gene, CDR1 is SQVTM and CDR2 is ANQGSEA. CDR3 nucleotides: TGCAGCGTTGAGGGGCTAGCGGGAGCCTTGGATACGCAGTATTTT. Translating gives CSVEGLAGALDTQYF.

The chain carries TRBV4-1 and TRBJ2-7; D may be TRBD2 (6 bases). CDR3 length: 13 residues. Trimming took 0 bases from V and 6 from J, leaving 9 bases between them. Germline CDR1 and CDR2: MGHRA and YSYEKL. The CDR3: CASSQEGGIEQYF. For the CDR3, the DNA is TGCGCCAGCAGCCAAGAGGGAGGAATCGAGCAGTACTTC.

This clone was recorded once. The genes are TRBV10-3 and TRBJ1-2, with no clear D. This CDR3 has 14 residues. V was trimmed by 3 bases and J by 2 bases, leaving 10 bases between them. Germline-derived CDR1 and CDR2 are ENHRY and SYGVKD. The CDR3 sequence: CAISDPRANYGYTF. The CDR3 nucleotides read TGTGCCATCAGTGACCCCCGGGCAAACTATGGCTACACCTTC.

This chain connects TRBV6-1 to TRBJ1-2, with 8 bases fitting TRBD1. The CDR3 loop spans 14 amino acids. V gave up 3 bases and J gave up 7 bases; unmatched junction bases: 7. CDR1 MNHNS and CDR2 SASEGT come from the germline V gene. CDR3 amino acids: CASSEQGARGGYTF. In DNA form, the CDR3 reads TGTGCCAGCAGTGAGCAGGGGGCGCGAGGTGGCTACACCTTC.

The chain links TRBV7-2 to TRBJ1-2; TRBD1 agrees at 9 bases. The CDR3 totals 15 residues. Per the germline V gene, CDR1 is SGHTA and CDR2 is FQGNSA. V lost 2 bases, J lost 7 bases, and 8 bases stayed unmatched. CDR3 DNA: TGTGCCAGCAGCTTATCCGAACAGGGGGCAGGTGGCTACACCTTC. Translating it yields CASSLSEQGAGGYTF. The variable domain in full, with the rest retrieved from reference TRBV7-2 and TRBJ1-2, is GAGVSQSPSNKVTEKGKDVELRCDPISGHTALYWYRQSLGQGLEFLIYFQGNSAPDKSGLPSDRFSAERTGGSVSTLTIQRTQQEDSAVYLCASSLSEQGAGGYTFGSGTRLTVV.

This sequence joins TRBV5-8 and TRBJ1-2; D unresolved. Germline V gives CDR1 SGHTS, CDR2 YDEGEE. Trimming removed 4 bases at V and 6 bases at J, with 13 bases between. The CDR3 length is 13 residues. The CDR3 DNA follows: TGTGCCAGCAGCCCCCTGATGTACGATGGCTACACCTTC. Its translation: CASSPLMYDGYTF.

J is TRBJ2-1 and V is TRBV7-2; perhaps TRBD2 as D (5 bases). CDR1 and CDR2 from the germline V gene are SGHTA and FQGNSA. The ends were cut back, 4 bases at V and 3 bases at J, with 19 bases in the middle. The CDR3 has 17 residues. The CDR3 region is CASSSLASSGIYNEQFF. CDR3 bases: TGTGCCAGCAGCTCCCTAGCTAGCAGCGGAATCTACAATGAGCAGTTCTTC.

The chain is built from TRBV2 and TRBJ1-5, with D tentatively TRBD1 (6 bases). V was cut by 6 bases and J by 4 bases, with 22 bases left in between. The CDR3 is 17 residues long. Germline V gives CDR1 SNHLY, CDR2 FYNNEI. The CDR3 bases are TGTGCCAGCAGGAAAGACAGGTCCCCATTAGCGAATCAGCCCCAGCATTTT. Amino acid sequence: CASRKDRSPLANQPQHF.